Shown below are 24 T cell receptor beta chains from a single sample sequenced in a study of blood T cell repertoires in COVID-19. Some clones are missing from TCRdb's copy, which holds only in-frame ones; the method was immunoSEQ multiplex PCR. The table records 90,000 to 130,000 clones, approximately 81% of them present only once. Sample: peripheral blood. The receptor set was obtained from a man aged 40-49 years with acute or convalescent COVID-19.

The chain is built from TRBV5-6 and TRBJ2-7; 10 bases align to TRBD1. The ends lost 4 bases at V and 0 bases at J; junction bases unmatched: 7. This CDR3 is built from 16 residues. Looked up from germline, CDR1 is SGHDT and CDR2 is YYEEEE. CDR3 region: CASSPRDRGASYEQYF. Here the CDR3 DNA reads TGTGCCAGCAGCCCGCGGGACAGGGGCGCCTCCTACGAGCAGTACTTC.

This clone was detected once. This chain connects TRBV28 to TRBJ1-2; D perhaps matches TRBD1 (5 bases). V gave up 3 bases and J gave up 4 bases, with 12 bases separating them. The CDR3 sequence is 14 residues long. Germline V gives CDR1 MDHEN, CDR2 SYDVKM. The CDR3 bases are TGTGCCAGCAGTTTTCGGGGGAAGGTCTATGGCTACACCTTC. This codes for CASSFRGKVYGYTF.

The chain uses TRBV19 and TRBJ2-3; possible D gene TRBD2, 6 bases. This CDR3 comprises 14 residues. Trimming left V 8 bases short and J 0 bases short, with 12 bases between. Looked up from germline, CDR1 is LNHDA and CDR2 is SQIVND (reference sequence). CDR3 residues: CASSAGPSTDTQYF. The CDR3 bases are TGTGCCAGTTCAGCGGGTCCTAGCACAGATACGCAGTATTTT.

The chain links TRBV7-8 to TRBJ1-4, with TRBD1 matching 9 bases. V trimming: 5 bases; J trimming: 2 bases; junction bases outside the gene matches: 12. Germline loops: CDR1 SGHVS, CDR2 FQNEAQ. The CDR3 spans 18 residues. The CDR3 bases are TGTGCCAGCAGCGAAACTTCCGGGACAGGGCCCACTAATGAAAAACTGTTTTTT. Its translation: CASSETSGTGPTNEKLFF.

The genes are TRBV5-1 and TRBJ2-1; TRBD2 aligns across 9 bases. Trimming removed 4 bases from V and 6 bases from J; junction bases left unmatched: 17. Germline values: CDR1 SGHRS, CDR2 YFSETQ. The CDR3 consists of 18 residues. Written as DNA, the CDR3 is TGCGCCAGCAGCACCCAATCCCAAGGGCTAGCGGGAACCAATGAGCAGTTCTTC. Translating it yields CASSTQSQGLAGTNEQFF.

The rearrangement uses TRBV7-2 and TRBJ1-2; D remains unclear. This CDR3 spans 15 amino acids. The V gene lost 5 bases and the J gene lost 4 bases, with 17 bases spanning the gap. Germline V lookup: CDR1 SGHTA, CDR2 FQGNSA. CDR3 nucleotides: TGTGCCAGCAGCCGTGCCACGGGAAGGACCTATGGCTACACCTTC. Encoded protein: CASSRATGRTYGYTF. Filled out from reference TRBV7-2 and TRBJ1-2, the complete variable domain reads GAGVSQSPSNKVTEKGKDVELRCDPISGHTALYWYRQSLGQGLEFLIYFQGNSAPDKSGLPSDRFSAERTGGSVSTLTIQRTQQEDSAVYLCASSRATGRTYGYTFGSGTRLTVV.

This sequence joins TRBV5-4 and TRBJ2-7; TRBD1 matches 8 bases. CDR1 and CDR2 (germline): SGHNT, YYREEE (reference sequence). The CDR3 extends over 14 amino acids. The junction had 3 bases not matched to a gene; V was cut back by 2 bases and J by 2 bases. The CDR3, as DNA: TGTGCCAGCAGCTTAGGACAGGGCCCCTACGAGCAGTACTTC. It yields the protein CASSLGQGPYEQYF.

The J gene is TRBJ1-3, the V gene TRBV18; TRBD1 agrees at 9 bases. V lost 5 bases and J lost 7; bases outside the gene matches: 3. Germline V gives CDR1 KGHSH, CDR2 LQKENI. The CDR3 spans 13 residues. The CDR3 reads CASSSGQGNTIYF. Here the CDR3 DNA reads TGTGCCAGCTCATCTGGACAGGGGAACACCATATATTTT.

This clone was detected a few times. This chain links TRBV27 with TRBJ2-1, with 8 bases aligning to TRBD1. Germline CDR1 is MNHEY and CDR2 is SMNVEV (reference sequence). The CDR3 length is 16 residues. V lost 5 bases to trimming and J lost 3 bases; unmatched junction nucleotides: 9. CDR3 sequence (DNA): TGTGCCAGCAGTATTTACAGGGGGATTATCTACAATGAGCAGTTCTTC. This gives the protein CASSIYRGIIYNEQFF.

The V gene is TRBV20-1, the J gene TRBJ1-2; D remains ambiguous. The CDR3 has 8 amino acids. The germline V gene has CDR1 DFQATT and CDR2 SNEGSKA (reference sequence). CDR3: CSPRGYTF. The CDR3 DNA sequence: TGCAGCCCGCGAGGCTACACCTTC.

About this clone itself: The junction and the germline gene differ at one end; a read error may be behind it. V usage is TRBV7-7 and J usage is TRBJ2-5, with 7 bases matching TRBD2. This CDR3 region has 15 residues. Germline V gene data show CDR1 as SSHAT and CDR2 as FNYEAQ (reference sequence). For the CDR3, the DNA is TGTGCTAGCAGCTTAGGGGACTATAAGGAGGAGACCCAGTACTTC. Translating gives CASSLGDYKEETQYF.

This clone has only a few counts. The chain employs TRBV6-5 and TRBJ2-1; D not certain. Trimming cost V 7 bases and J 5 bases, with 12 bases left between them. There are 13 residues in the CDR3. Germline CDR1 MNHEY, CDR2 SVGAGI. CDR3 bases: TGTGCCAGCAACCCACCGAGTCACAATGAGCAGTTCTTC. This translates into CASNPPSHNEQFF.

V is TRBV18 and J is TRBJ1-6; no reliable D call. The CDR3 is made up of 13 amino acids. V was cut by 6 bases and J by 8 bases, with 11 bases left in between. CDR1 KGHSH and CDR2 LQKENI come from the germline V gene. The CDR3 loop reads CASSTDSDSPLHF. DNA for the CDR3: TGTGCCAGCTCCACAGATTCGGATTCACCCCTCCACTTT.

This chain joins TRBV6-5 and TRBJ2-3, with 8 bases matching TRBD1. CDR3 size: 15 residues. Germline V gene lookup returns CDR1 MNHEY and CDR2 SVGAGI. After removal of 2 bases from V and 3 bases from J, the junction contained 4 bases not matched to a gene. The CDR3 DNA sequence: TGTGCCAGCAGTTACGAACAGGGGGGAACAGATACGCAGTATTTT. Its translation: CASSYEQGGTDTQYF.

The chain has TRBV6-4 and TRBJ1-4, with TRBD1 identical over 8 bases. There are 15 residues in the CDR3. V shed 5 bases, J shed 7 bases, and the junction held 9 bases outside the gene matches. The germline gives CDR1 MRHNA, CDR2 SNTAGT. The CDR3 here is CASSPDRGGSEKLFF. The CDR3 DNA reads TGTGCCAGCAGTCCCGACAGGGGCGGGAGTGAAAAACTGTTTTTT.

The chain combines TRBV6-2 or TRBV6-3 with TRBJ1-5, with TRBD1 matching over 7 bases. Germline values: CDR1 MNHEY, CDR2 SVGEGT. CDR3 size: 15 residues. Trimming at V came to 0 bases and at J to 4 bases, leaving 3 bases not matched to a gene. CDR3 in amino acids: CASSYSAGGNQPQHF. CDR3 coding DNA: TGTGCCAGCAGTTACTCGGCAGGGGGAAATCAGCCCCAGCATTTT.

CDR3 nucleotide sequence: TGCGCCAGCAGCTATGGTACAGGGGGCGCCATCAGTGAGCAGTTCTTC. It is translated as CASSYGTGGAISEQFF. The chain is built from TRBV4-3 and TRBJ2-1, with 9 bases fitting TRBD1. CDR3 size: 16 residues. Losses at the gene ends were 5 bases for V and 9 bases for J; bases not matched to a gene: 14. Germline V lookup: CDR1 LGHNA, CDR2 YSLEER.

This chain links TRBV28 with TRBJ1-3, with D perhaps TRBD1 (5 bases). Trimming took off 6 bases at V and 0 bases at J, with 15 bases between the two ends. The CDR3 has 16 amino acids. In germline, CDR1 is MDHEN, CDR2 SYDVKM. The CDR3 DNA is TGTGCCAGCAGCCAGGGTAGCGGGGCCTCTGGAAACACCATATATTTT. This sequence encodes CASSQGSGASGNTIYF.

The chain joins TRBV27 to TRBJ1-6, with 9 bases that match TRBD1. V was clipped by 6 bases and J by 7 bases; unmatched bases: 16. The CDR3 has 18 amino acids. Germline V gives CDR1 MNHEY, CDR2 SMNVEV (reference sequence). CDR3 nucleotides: TGTGCCAGCAGGAAGGACAGGGGCAGCGTGGTGGTCAATTCACCCCTCCACTTT. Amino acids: CASRKDRGSVVVNSPLHF.

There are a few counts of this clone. The CDR3 sequence is CASSFSNQPQHF. DNA for the CDR3: TGTGCCAGCAGCTTCTCCAATCAGCCCCAGCATTTT. The chain is built from TRBV5-8 and TRBJ1-5; D remains ambiguous. Germline CDR1 is SGHTS and CDR2 is YDEGEE. Trimming left V 2 bases short and J 3 bases short, with 3 bases between. The CDR3 totals 12 residues.

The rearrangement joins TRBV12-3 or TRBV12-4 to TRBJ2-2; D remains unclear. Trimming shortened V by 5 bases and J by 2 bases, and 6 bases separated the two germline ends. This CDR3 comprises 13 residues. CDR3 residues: CASSQTNTGELFF. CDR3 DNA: TGTGCCAGCAGTCAGACTAACACCGGGGAGCTGTTTTTT.

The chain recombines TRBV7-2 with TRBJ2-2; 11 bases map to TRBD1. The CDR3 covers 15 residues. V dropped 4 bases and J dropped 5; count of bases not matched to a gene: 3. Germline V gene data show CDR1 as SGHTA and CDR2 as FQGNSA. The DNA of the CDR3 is TGTGCCAGCAGCTGGACAGGGGGCGGAACCGGGGAGCTGTTTTTT. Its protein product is CASSWTGGGTGELFF.

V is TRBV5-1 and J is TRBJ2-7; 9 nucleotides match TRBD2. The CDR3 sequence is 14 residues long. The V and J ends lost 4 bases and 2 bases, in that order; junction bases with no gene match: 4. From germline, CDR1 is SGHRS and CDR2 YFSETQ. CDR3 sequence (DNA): TGCGCCAGCAGCCTTGCTAGCGGGACCTACGAGCAGTACTTC. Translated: CASSLASGTYEQYF.

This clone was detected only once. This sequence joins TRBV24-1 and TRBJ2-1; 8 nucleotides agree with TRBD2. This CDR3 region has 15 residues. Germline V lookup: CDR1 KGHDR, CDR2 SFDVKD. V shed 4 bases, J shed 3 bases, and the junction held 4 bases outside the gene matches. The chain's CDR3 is CATSDPGLGYNEQFF. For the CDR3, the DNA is TGTGCCACCAGTGACCCGGGACTAGGCTACAATGAGCAGTTCTTC.